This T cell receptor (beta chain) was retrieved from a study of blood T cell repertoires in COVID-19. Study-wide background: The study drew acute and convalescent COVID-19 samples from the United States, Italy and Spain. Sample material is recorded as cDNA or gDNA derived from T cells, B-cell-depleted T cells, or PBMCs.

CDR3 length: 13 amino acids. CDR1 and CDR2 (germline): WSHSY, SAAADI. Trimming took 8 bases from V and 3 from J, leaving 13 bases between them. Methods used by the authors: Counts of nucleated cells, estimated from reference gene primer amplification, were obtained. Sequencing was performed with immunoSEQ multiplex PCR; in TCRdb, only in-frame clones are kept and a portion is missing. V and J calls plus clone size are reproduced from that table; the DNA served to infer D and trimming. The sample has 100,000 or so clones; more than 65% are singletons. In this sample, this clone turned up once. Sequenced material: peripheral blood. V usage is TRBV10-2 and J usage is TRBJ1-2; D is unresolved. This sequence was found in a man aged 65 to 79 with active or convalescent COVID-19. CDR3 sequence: CASVDIRDYGYTF. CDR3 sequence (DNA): TGCGCCAGCGTAGACATTCGCGACTATGGCTACACCTTC.